Each of the 8 T cell receptor beta chains below was sequenced from the same sample in a study of shared T cell receptors in the human thymus (dated by TCRdb to the early 2020s). Library prep was done by the immunoSEQ multiplex PCR assay. Here the immuneACCESS table is served through TCRdb, limited to in-frame sequences with V and J called. Missing clones are a known gap in these copies; in checked studies unresolved V genes cover under half, and the rest lacks a known reason. This sample gives more than 550,000 clones in total; 80% to 90% of them show up just once. Around 0.0099% of the sample goes to the ten largest clones. These sequences were also reported in another study, on human thymus T cells.

Sequencing input: thymocytes. The receptors originated from a girl younger than two with a congenital heart defect. Donor details come from another sample of the same person, matched by shared clones.

This sequence joins TRBV19 and TRBJ1-6; no reliable D call. This CDR3 is 15 amino acids long. The germline V gene encodes CDR1 LNHDA and CDR2 SQIVND (reference sequence). The ends were cut back, 10 bases at V and 7 bases at J, with 20 bases in the middle. The CDR3 bases are TGTGCCACCCGTAGCCACGGACTTCTGAATTCACCCCTCCACTTT. Translation: CATRSHGLLNSPLHF. The full variable domain, with the rest looked up from reference TRBV19 and TRBJ1-6, is DGGITQSPKYLFRKEGQNVTLSCEQNLNHDAMYWYRQDPGQGLRLIYYSQIVNDFQKGDIAEGYSVSREKKESFPLTVTSAQKNPTAFYLCATRSHGLLNSPLHFGNGTRLTVT.

The chain joins TRBV4-3 to TRBJ1-3; D unresolved. This CDR3 has 15 amino acids. The V gene lost 0 bases and the J gene lost 0 bases, with 6 bases spanning the gap. In germline, CDR1 is LGHNA, CDR2 YSLEER. This CDR3 is CASSQDLSSGNTIYF. The DNA for the CDR3 is TGCGCCAGCAGCCAAGATCTTTCCTCTGGAAACACCATATATTTT.

The chain couples TRBV2 to TRBJ2-4; D is uncertain. Per the germline V gene, CDR1 is SNHLY and CDR2 is FYNNEI. V dropped 3 bases and J dropped 0 bases, with 12 bases sitting between them. The CDR3 is 16 residues long. CDR3 region: CASSDSSSLAKNIQYF. For the CDR3, the DNA is TGTGCCAGCAGTGATAGTTCTTCGCTAGCCAAAAACATTCAGTACTTC.

The V gene is TRBV6-1, the J gene TRBJ1-5; 7 nucleotides match TRBD1. Germline assignment: CDR1 MNHNS and CDR2 SASEGT. The CDR3 has 17 amino acids. After removal of 1 base from V and 5 bases from J, the junction contained 11 bases not matched to a gene. CDR3 protein: CASSEGEGDRVDQPQHF. The CDR3 DNA sequence: TGTGCCAGCAGTGAAGGTGAGGGAGACAGGGTTGATCAGCCCCAGCATTTT.

The chain has TRBV6-5 and TRBJ2-7; 15 nucleotides line up with TRBD2. CDR3 size: 15 residues. The germline CDR1 and CDR2 sequences are MNHEY and SVGAGI. J lost 2 bases, V lost 6 bases, and 2 bases had no gene match. The CDR3 nucleotides are TGTGCCAGCAGGGGACTAGCGGGGGGACCCTACGAGCAGTACTTC. The encoded protein is CASRGLAGGPYEQYF.

The J gene is TRBJ1-2, the V gene TRBV6-5; TRBD1 is a possible D gene (5 bases). CDR3 length: 16 residues. CDR1 and CDR2 (germline): MNHEY, SVGAGI. The ends were cut back, 2 bases at V and 4 bases at J, with 17 bases in the middle. As DNA, the CDR3 is TGTGCCAGCAGTTACGATTTCGTCGGAGGGGTCTATGGCTACACCTTC. Encoded protein: CASSYDFVGGVYGYTF.

This chain joins TRBV5-6 and TRBJ1-1; D remains ambiguous. This CDR3 is 13 amino acids long. Germline lookup yields CDR1 SGHDT and CDR2 YYEEEE. V dropped 2 bases and J dropped 6 bases, with 11 bases sitting between them. CDR3 sequence: CASSFWPEAEAFF. DNA for the CDR3: TGTGCCAGCAGCTTTTGGCCAGAGGCTGAAGCTTTCTTT.

This clone has a handful of counts. The rearrangement links TRBV2 to TRBJ2-1, with D possibly TRBD2 on 5 matching bases. Trimming removed 1 base from V and 5 bases from J, with 24 bases in between. Germline V CDR1 and CDR2: SNHLY, FYNNEI. The CDR3 extends over 19 amino acids. CDR3 in DNA: TGTGCCAGCAGTGAAGGTAACTTTGAGGGCCCCCGATTCGACAATGAGCAGTTCTTC. It codes for CASSEGNFEGPRFDNEQFF. The whole variable domain, remainder taken from reference TRBV2 and TRBJ2-1, is EPEVTQTPSHQVTQMGQEVILRCVPISNHLYFYWYRQILGQKVEFLVSFYNNEISEKSEIFDDQFSVERPDGSNFTLKIRSTKLEDSAMYFCASSEGNFEGPRFDNEQFFGPGTRLTVL.